This T cell receptor (beta chain) was captured in a study of PD-1 blockade in mismatch repair-deficient tumors. Details on this clone: Its antigen is as yet unknown.

Sequenced by immunoSEQ multiplex PCR; TCRdb stores in-frame clones only, minus some. The data show around 13,000 clones, with 85% to 90% seen just once and over 10% held by the top ten. Indicated time point: identical roughly 10-day culture without peptide (control). V trimming: 1 base; J trimming: 4 bases; junction bases outside the gene matches: 12. Germline V gene lookup returns CDR1 KGHSH and CDR2 LQKENI. The CDR3 length is 18 residues. This clonotype was sampled from an adult with mismatch repair-deficient cancer. The chain uses TRBV18 and TRBJ2-2; TRBD2 agrees at 7 bases. The sequences come from cells cultured in vitro, collected from a patient treated with pembrolizumab. The CDR3 loop is CASSPRDVAGEGTGELFF. DNA of the CDR3: TGTGCCAGCTCACCACGGGATGTGGCGGGAGAGGGCACCGGGGAGCTGTTTTTT. Supplemented by reference TRBV18 and TRBJ2-2, the full variable domain reads NAGVMQNPRHLVRRRGQEARLRCSPMKGHSHVYWYRQLPEEGLKFMVYLQKENIIDESGMPKERFSAEFPKEGPSILRIQQVVRGDSAAYFCASSPRDVAGEGTGELFFGEGSRLTVL.